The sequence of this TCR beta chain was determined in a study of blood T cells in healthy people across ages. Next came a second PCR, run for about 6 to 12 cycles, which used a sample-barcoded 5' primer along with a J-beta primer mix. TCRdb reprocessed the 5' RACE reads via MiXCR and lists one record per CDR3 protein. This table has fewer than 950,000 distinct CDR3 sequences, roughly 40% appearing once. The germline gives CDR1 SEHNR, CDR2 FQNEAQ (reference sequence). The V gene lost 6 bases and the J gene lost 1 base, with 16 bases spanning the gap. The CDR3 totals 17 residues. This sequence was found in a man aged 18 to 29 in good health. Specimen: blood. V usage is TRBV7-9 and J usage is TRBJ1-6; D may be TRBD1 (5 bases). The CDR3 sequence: CASRRTIGASYNSPLHF. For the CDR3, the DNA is TGTGCCAGCAGGAGGACAATCGGGGCGTCCTATAATTCACCCCTCCACTTT.